The rows below give T cell receptor beta chains drawn from one sample of a study of blood T cell repertoires in COVID-19. The protocol was immunoSEQ multiplex PCR, while the TCRdb copy is restricted to in-frame clones and leaves out a portion. Counted here are about 270,000 clones, approximately 90% occurring once; the ten biggest clones make up about 2.3%. Material for sequencing was PBMCs or T cells enriched from blood (not recorded which). The source is a woman in her 40s with acute COVID-19. The CDR3 runs from the conserved cysteine through the conserved F or W. Each record gives: V gene, clone size, J gene, D gene, CDR3 protein, CDR3 DNA. A D gene is named only where the DNA matches it firmly. Where a row states a size, it is once, few, many or the class of an expanded clone; other rows omit it.

TRBV7-2	NA	TRBJ2-5	TRBD2	CASSFQSGGRETQYF	TGTGCCAGCAGCTTCCAGAGCGGGGGGCGGGAGACCCAGTACTTC
TRBV5-1	NA	TRBJ1-1	TRBD1	CASSHQGALMNTEAFF	TGCGCCAGCAGCCACCAGGGGGCCCTCATGAACACTGAAGCTTTCTTT
TRBV11-2	NA	TRBJ2-5	TRBD1	CASQLGAGGTGVWQSHF	TGTGCCAGCCAACTGGGAGCCGGCGGGACAGGGGTTTGGCAGTCCCACTTC
TRBV12-5	NA	TRBJ2-2	TRBD2	CASAMRGDNTGELFF	TGTGCTAGTGCGATGCGGGGGGATAACACCGGGGAGCTGTTTTTT
TRBV27	NA	TRBJ2-7	TRBD1	CASSRQGKAFEQYF	TGTGCCAGCAGTAGACAGGGTAAGGCCTTCGAGCAGTACTTC
TRBV19	NA	TRBJ1-3	NA	CASGRASGNTIYF	TGTGCCTCCGGGAGGGCTTCTGGAAACACCATATATTTT
TRBV2	NA	TRBJ1-2	TRBD1	CASGGQGYYGYTF	TGTGCCAGCGGAGGACAGGGGTACTATGGCTACACCTTC
TRBV19	once	TRBJ2-5	TRBD1	CATQGGAETQYF	TGTGCCACCCAAGGGGGCGCGGAGACCCAGTACTTC
TRBV5-1	NA	TRBJ1-4	NA	CASSPSGGYEKLFF	TGCGCCAGCAGCCCCTCGGGAGGGTATGAAAAACTGTTTTTT
TRBV7-9	NA	TRBJ1-4	NA	CASSFFSTNEKLFF	TGTGCCAGCAGCTTCTTCTCAACTAATGAAAAACTGTTTTTT